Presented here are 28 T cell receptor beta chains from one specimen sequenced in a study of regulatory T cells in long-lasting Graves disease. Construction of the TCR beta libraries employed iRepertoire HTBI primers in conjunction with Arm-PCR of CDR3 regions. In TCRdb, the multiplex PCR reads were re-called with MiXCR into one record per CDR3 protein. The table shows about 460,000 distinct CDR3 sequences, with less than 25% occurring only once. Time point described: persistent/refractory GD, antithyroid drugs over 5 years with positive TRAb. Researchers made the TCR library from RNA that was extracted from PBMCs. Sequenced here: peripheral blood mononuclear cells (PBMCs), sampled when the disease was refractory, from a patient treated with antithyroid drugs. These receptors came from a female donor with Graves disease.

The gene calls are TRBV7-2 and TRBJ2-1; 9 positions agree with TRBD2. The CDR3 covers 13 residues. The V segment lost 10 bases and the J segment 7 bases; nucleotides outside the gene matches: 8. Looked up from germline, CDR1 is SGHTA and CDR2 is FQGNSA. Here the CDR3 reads CANGGAGGNEQFF. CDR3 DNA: TGTGCCAACGGTGGGGCGGGAGGGAATGAGCAGTTCTTC.

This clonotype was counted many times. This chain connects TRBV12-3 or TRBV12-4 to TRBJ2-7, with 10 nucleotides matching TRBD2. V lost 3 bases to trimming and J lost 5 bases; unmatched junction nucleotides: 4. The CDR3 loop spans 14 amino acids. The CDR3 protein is CASSFSGRSNEQYF. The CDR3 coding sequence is TGTGCCAGCAGTTTTAGCGGGAGGTCCAACGAGCAGTACTTC.

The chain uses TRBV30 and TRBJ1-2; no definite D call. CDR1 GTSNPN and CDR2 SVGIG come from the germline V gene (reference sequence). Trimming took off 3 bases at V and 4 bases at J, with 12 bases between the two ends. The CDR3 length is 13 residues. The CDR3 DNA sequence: TGTGCCTGGAGAGCGGACCGGTTCTATGGCTACACCTTC. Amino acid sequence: CAWRADRFYGYTF.

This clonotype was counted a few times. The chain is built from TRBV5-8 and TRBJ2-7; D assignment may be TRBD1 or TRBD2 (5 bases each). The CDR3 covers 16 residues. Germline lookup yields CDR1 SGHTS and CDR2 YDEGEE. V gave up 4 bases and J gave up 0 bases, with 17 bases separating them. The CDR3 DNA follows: TGTGCCAGCAGCCCCGCTCGGGGCCTGAACTCCTACGAGCAGTACTTC. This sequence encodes CASSPARGLNSYEQYF. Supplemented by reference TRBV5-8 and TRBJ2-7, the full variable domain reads EAGVTQSPTHLIKTRGQQATLRCSPISGHTSVYWYQQALGLGLQFLLWYDEGEERNRGNFPPRFSGRQFPNYSSELNVNALELEDSALYLCASSPARGLNSYEQYFGPGTRLTVT.

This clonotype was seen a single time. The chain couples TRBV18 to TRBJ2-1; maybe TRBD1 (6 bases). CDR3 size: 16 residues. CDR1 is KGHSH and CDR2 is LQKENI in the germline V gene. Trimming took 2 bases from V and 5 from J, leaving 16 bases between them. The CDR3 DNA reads TGTGCCAGCTCACCAGCCCAACAGGGAAGGCACAATGAGCAGTTCTTC. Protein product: CASSPAQQGRHNEQFF.

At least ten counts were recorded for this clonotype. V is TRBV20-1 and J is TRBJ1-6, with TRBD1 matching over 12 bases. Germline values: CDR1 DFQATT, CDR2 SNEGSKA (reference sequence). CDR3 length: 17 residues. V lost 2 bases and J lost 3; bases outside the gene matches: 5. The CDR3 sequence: CSARRGQGAGYNSPLHF. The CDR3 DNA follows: TGCAGTGCTAGAAGGGGACAGGGGGCCGGCTATAATTCACCCCTCCACTTT.

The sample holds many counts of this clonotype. Here the CDR3 reads CASSVERGTGSGYTF. In DNA form, the CDR3 reads TGTGCCAGCAGTGTGGAGCGGGGGACAGGGTCTGGCTACACCTTC. The chain employs TRBV2 and TRBJ1-2, with 9 bases aligning to TRBD1. V dropped 4 bases and J dropped 7; count of bases not matched to a gene: 10. Germline lookup yields CDR1 SNHLY and CDR2 FYNNEI. This CDR3 contains 15 residues.

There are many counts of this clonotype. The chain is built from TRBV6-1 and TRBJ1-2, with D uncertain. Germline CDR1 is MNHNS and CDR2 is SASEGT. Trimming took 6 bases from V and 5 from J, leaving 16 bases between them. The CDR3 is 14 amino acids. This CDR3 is CASSRTRQEYGYTF. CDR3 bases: TGTGCCAGCAGCCGAACGCGGCAGGAGTATGGCTACACCTTC.

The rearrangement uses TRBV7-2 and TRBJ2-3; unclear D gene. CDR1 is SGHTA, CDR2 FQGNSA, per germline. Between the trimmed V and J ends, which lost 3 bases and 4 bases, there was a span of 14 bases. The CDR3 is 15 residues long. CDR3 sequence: CASSFQTTQADTQYF. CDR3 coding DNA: TGTGCCAGCAGCTTTCAGACCACCCAGGCAGATACGCAGTATTTT.

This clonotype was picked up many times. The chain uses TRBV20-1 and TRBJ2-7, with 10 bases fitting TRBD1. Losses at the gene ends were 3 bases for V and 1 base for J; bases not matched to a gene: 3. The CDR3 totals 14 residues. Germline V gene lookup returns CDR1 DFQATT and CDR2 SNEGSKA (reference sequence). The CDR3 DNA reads TGCAGTGCTAGCACGGGACAGGGGTCCTACGAGCAGTACTTC. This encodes CSASTGQGSYEQYF.

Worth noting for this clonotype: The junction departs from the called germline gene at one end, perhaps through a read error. The CDR3 sequence is CASSDESRANEQLF. The CDR3 DNA is TGTGCCAGCAGTGATGAGTCCAGGGCGAATGAGCAGCTCTTC. The chain has TRBV2 and TRBJ2-1; tentatively, D is TRBD1 (5 bases). The CDR3 spans 14 residues. The V gene's germline CDR1 is SNHLY and CDR2 FYNNEI.

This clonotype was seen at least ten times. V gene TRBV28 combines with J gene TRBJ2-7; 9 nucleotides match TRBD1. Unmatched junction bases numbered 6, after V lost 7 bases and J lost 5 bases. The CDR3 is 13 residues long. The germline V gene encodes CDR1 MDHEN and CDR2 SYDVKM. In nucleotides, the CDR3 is TGTGCCAGCAAGGGGACAGGGAGTCACGAGCAGTACTTC. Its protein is CASKGTGSHEQYF. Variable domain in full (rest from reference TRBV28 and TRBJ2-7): DVKVTQSSRYLVKRTGEKVFLECVQDMDHENMFWYRQDPGLGLRLIYFSYDVKMKEKGDIPEGYSVSREKKERFSLILESASTNQTSMYLCASKGTGSHEQYFGPGTRLTVT.

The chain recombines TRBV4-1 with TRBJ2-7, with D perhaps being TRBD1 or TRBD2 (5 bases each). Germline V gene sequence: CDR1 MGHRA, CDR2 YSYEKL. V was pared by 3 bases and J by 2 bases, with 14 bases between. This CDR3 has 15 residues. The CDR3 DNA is TGCGCCAGCAGCCAGGCTAACGGGGCCGCCTACGAGCAGTACTTC. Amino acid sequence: CASSQANGAAYEQYF.

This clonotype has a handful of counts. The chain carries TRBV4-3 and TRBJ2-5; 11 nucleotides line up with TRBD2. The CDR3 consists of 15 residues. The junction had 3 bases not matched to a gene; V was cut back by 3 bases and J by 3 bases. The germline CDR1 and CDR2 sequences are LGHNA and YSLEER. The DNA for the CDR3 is TGCGCCAGCAGCCACCGGGGACTAGCGGAAGAGACCCAGTACTTC. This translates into CASSHRGLAEETQYF.

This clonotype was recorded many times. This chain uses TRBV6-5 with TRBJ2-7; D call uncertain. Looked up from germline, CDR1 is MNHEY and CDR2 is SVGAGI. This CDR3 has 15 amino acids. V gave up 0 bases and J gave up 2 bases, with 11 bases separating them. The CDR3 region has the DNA TGTGCCAGCAGTTACTCGGATCCCCTCACCTACGAGCAGTACTTC. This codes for CASSYSDPLTYEQYF.

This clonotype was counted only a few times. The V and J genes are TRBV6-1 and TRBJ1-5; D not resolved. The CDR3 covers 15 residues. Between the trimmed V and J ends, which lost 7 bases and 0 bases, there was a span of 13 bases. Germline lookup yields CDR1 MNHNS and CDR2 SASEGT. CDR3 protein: CASTGSQGSNQPQHF. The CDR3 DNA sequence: TGTGCCAGCACTGGGTCCCAAGGTAGCAATCAGCCCCAGCATTTT.

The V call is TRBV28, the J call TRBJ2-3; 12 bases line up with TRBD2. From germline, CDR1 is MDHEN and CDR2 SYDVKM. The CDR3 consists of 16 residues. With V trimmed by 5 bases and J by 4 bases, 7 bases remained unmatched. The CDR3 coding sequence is TGTGCCAGCAGTCCACCTAGCGGGGGGGCGGCAGATACGCAGTATTTT. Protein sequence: CASSPPSGGAADTQYF.

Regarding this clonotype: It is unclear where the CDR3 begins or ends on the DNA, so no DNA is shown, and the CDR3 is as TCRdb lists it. This CDR3 reads CASSLSAGAYEQYFGPGTGEPFF. The chain links TRBV28 to TRBJ2-2; the DNA was not compared with TRBD1, the D call given in the table. 23 amino acids form the CDR3, both terminal residues included. In germline, CDR1 is MDHEN, CDR2 SYDVKM.

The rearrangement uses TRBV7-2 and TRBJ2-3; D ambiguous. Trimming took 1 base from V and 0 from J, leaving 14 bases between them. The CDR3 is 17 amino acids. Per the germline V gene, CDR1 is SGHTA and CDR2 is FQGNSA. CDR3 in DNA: TGTGCCAGCAGCTTAGTCCCTAGGGTCACTAGCACAGATACGCAGTATTTT. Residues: CASSLVPRVTSTDTQYF.

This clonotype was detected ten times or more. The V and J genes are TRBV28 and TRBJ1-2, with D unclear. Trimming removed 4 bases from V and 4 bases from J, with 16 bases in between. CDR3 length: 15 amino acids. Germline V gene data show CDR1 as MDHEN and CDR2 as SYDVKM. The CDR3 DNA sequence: TGTGCCAGCAGTTCTCCTGGCGGAGGGCGCTATGGCTACACCTTC. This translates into CASSSPGGGRYGYTF.

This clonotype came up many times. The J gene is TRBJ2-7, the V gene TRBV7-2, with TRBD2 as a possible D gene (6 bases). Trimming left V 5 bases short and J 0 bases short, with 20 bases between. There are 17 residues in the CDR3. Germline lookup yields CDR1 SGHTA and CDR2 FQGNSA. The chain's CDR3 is CASSHGGSGRSSYEQYF. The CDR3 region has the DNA TGTGCCAGCAGCCATGGGGGGTCTGGGCGGAGCTCCTACGAGCAGTACTTC.

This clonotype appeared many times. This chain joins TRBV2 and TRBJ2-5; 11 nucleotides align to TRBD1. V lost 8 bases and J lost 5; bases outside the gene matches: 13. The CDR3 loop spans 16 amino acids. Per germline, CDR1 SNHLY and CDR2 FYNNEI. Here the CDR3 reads CASYRTGGYLGETQYF. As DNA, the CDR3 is TGTGCCAGCTACAGGACAGGGGGCTATCTGGGGGAGACCCAGTACTTC.

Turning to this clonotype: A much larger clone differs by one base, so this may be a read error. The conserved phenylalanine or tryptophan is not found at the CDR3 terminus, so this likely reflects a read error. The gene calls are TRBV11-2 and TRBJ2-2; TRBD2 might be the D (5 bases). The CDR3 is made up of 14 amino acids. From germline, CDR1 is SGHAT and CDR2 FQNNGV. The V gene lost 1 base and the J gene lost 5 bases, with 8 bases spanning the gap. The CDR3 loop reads CASSLGGPTGELFS. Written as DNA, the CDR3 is TGTGCCAGCAGCTTAGGAGGGCCGACCGGGGAGCTGTTTTCT.

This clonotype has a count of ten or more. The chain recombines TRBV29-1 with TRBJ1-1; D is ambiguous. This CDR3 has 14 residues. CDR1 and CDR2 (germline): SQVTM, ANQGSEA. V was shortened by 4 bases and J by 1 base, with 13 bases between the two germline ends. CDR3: CSVAARQTNTEAFF. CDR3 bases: TGCAGCGTTGCGGCGAGGCAGACGAACACTGAAGCTTTCTTT.

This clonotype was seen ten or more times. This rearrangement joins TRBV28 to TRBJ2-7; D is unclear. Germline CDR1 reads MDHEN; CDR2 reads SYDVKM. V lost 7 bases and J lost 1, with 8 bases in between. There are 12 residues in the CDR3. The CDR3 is CASTFGSYEQYF. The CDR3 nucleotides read TGTGCCAGCACCTTTGGTTCCTACGAGCAGTACTTC.

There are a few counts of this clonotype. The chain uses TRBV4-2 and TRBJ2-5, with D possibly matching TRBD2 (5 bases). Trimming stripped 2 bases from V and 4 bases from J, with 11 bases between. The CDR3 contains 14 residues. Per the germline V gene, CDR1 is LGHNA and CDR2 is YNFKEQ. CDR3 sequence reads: CASSQSEGGETQYF. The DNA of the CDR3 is TGTGCCAGCAGCCAAAGTGAGGGCGGAGAGACCCAGTACTTC.

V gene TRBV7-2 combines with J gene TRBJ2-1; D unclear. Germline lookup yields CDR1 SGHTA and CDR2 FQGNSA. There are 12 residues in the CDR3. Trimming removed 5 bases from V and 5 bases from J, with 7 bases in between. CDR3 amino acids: CASSQTNNEQFF. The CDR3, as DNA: TGTGCCAGCAGCCAGACGAACAATGAGCAGTTCTTC.

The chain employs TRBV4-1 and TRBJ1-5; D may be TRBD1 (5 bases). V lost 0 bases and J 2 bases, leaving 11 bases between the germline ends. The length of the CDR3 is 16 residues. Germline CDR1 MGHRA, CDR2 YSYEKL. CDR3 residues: CASSQERGYGNQPQHF. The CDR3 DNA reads TGCGCCAGCAGCCAAGAAAGGGGTTATGGCAATCAGCCCCAGCATTTT.